A selection of T cell receptor beta chains follows, all from one sample in a study of blood T cells in healthy people across ages. TCRdb ran MiXCR on the 5' RACE reads and lists one entry per CDR3 protein. The sample has about 560,000 distinct CDR3 sequences, approximately 26% seen once. This sample also belongs to another study, concerning T cells of mothers and their children.

Sequenced input: blood. These receptors all stem from a boy under 10 years old in good health. CDR3s include the opening cysteine and the closing phenylalanine or tryptophan. The D gene is left open where the match is weak. Size tells how often a clone was seen (once, few, many) or the class of an expanded clone, and some rows leave it out.

>TRBV12-3/TRBV12-4|TRBJ2-2|TRBD1|few
CASRFTGGTGELFF
TGTGCCAGCAGATTTACAGGGGGAACCGGGGAGCTGTTTTTT
>TRBV6-2/TRBV6-3|TRBJ2-7|TRBD2|few
CASRRPSGGEFYEQYF
TGTGCCAGCAGACGACCTAGCGGGGGCGAATTCTACGAGCAGTACTTC
>TRBV20-1|TRBJ2-6|TRBD1|-
CSAPTGGSGANVLTF
TGCAGTGCTCCTACAGGGGGCTCTGGGGCCAACGTCCTGACTTTC
>TRBV30|TRBJ1-2|TRBD1|few
CAWGTGGYTF
TGTGCCTGGGGGACAGGAGGCTACACCTTC
>TRBV12-3/TRBV12-4|TRBJ1-6|-|-
CASSSRAAYNSPLHF
TGTGCCAGCAGCTCACGGGCGGCCTATAATTCACCCCTCCACTTT
>TRBV18|TRBJ1-4|-|-
CASSPQGTGLNEKLFF
TGTGCCAGCTCACCACAGGGGACCGGACTAAATGAAAAACTGTTTTTT
>TRBV7-9|TRBJ2-1|TRBD2|once
CASSLDLGTSGRNEQFF
TGTGCCAGCAGCTTAGACTTAGGGACTAGCGGGAGGAATGAGCAGTTCTTC
>TRBV21-1|TRBJ1-5|-|few
CASRERGAGNQPQHF
TGTGCCAGCAGAGAGCGGGGGGCTGGCAATCAGCCCCAGCATTTT
>TRBV7-9|TRBJ2-3|TRBD1|-
CASSWDRGVDTQYF
TGTGCCAGCAGCTGGGACAGGGGGGTTGATACGCAGTATTTT
>TRBV6-2/TRBV6-3|TRBJ2-1|-|many
CASCQRQRLVGSYNEQFF
TGTGCCAGTTGTCAGCGACAGAGGTTGGTAGGCTCCTACAATGAGCAGTTCTTC
>TRBV19|TRBJ2-1|TRBD2|-
CASSIGFTSGIVTQRTYNEQFF
TGTGCCAGTAGTATAGGTTTCACTAGCGGGATAGTAACCCAGAGAACCTACAATGAGCAGTTCTTC
>TRBV28|TRBJ2-1|TRBD2|few
CASSSSPRGGNNEQFF
TGTGCCAGCAGTTCCTCCCCGCGGGGGGGGAACAATGAGCAGTTCTTC
>TRBV7-8|TRBJ2-3|-|few
CASSFSFISTDTQYF
TGTGCCAGCAGCTTCTCCTTCATAAGCACAGATACGCAGTATTTT
>TRBV5-1|TRBJ1-3|-|-
CASSTDGLSGNTIYF
TGCGCCAGCAGCACGGACGGCCTCTCTGGAAACACCATATATTTT
>TRBV10-3|TRBJ1-5|-|few
CAISESRGTQPQHF
TGTGCCATCAGTGAGTCGAGGGGGACTCAGCCCCAGCATTTT
>TRBV20-1|TRBJ2-6|-|-
CSARVQGTGANVLTF
TGCAGTGCTAGAGTCCAGGGAACTGGGGCCAACGTCCTGACTTTC
>TRBV6-8|TRBJ2-2|-|-
CASSPDWNTGELFF
TGTGCCAGCAGCCCCGACTGGAACACCGGGGAGCTGTTTTTT
>TRBV7-9|TRBJ2-1|TRBD2|-
CASSLNISPGLAPNEQFF
TGTGCCAGCAGCTTAAATATTTCCCCGGGACTAGCGCCGAATGAGCAGTTCTTC
>TRBV10-3|TRBJ1-1|-|-
CAISATQEGYFIFF
TGTGCCATCAGTGCCACACAGGAAGGTTATTTTATTTTTTTT
>TRBV4-1|TRBJ1-2|-|-
CASSQVDGNYGYTF
TGCGCCAGCAGCCAAGTCGACGGGAACTATGGCTACACCTTC
>TRBV3-1|TRBJ2-1|-|-
CASSPDREGAFRNEQFF
TGTGCCAGCAGCCCAGACAGGGAGGGAGCTTTTAGGAATGAGCAGTTCTTC
>TRBV3-1|TRBJ1-4|-|-
CASSQGIATNEKLFF
TGTGCCAGCAGCCAAGGAATTGCAACTAATGAAAAACTGTTTTTT
>TRBV6-5|TRBJ2-7|-|few
CASSSSDSGAYEQYF
TGTGCCAGCAGTAGTTCAGACTCAGGGGCCTACGAGCAGTACTTC
>TRBV11-2|TRBJ2-2|-|-
CASSSSRENGELFF
TGTGCCAGCAGCTCATCCCGGGAGAACGGGGAGCTGTTTTTT
>TRBV20-1|TRBJ2-1|TRBD2|-
CSAPVSSGAYNEQFF
TGCAGTGCTCCAGTATCTAGCGGGGCTTACAATGAGCAGTTCTTC
>TRBV7-6|TRBJ1-2|-|-
CASSFDDTGGGYTF
TGTGCCAGCAGCTTTGACGACACCGGAGGCGGCTACACCTTC
>TRBV6-2/TRBV6-3|TRBJ2-7|-|-
CASNHATTPVYEQYF
TGTGCCAGCAACCACGCAACAACCCCGGTTTACGAGCAGTACTTC
>TRBV27|TRBJ2-1|TRBD2|-
CASRRLLLAGGVVDEQFF
TGTGCCAGCAGGCGCCTCTTACTAGCGGGAGGGGTGGTGGATGAGCAGTTCTTC
>TRBV4-3|TRBJ2-1|-|-
CASSQNRLSGNSYNEQFF
TGCGCCAGCAGCCAAAATCGTCTCTCCGGGAACTCCTACAATGAGCAGTTCTTC
>TRBV12-3/TRBV12-4|TRBJ2-5|TRBD2|few
CASSFLVAGGRRETQYF
TGTGCCAGCAGTTTTCTGGTAGCGGGAGGGCGGCGAGAGACCCAGTACTTC
>TRBV29-1|TRBJ2-1|TRBD1|-
CSAWTGDYNEQFF
TGCAGCGCCTGGACAGGTGACTACAATGAGCAGTTCTTC
>TRBV20-1|TRBJ2-3|-|-
CSASGAAPSGRFLADTQYF
TGCAGTGCTAGCGGGGCGGCACCATCGGGCCGGTTCCTTGCAGATACGCAGTATTTT
>TRBV9|TRBJ1-1|-|few
CASSAGVVNTEAFF
TGTGCCAGTAGCGCAGGGGTGGTGAACACTGAAGCTTTCTTT
>TRBV29-1|TRBJ2-3|TRBD1|-
CSVWTGDTDTQYF
TGCAGCGTCTGGACAGGGGACACAGATACGCAGTATTTT
>TRBV20-1|TRBJ2-7|TRBD2|once
CSAVGLAYEQYF
TGCAGTGCCGTAGGACTAGCATACGAGCAGTACTTC
>TRBV20-1|TRBJ2-7|TRBD2|-
CSAPSGGGTLEQYF
TGCAGTGCCCCGTCGGGGGGGGGCACCCTCGAGCAGTACTTC
>TRBV5-1|TRBJ2-6|-|-
CASSDNSGANVLTF
TGCGCCAGCAGCGATAATTCTGGGGCCAACGTCCTGACTTTC
>TRBV12-3/TRBV12-4|TRBJ2-3|TRBD2|-
CASRLSGGTDTQYF
TGTGCCAGCAGGCTTAGCGGGGGCACAGATACGCAGTATTTT
>TRBV29-1|TRBJ1-2|TRBD1|medium-sized
CSVGDRITTYGYTF
TGCAGCGTGGGGGACAGAATTACTACTTATGGCTACACCTTC
>TRBV2|TRBJ2-2|TRBD2|-
CASSLAGGISGELFF
TGTGCCAGCAGTCTAGCGGGGGGGATAAGCGGGGAGCTGTTTTTT
>TRBV27|TRBJ1-5|-|-
CASRTRGQGSNQPQHF
TGTGCCAGCAGGACCAGAGGGCAGGGTAGCAATCAGCCCCAGCATTTT
>TRBV29-1|TRBJ2-7|TRBD2|few
CSVEQGGNEQYF
TGCAGCGTTGAACAGGGAGGGAACGAGCAGTACTTC
>TRBV27|TRBJ2-5|TRBD2|-
CASRALGRESETQYF
TGTGCCAGCAGGGCGCTGGGGCGGGAGTCAGAGACCCAGTACTTC
>TRBV6-1|TRBJ2-3|TRBD2|many
CASSEASGGPDTQYF
TGTGCCAGCAGTGAAGCTAGCGGGGGGCCAGATACGCAGTATTTT
>TRBV6-6|TRBJ1-2|TRBD1|-
CASSERQGGYGYTF
TGTGCCAGCAGCGAACGACAGGGGGGCTATGGCTACACCTTC
>TRBV29-1|TRBJ2-7|TRBD1|-
CSVVGTEIPHEQYF
TGCAGCGTTGTCGGGACAGAGATACCCCACGAGCAGTACTTC
>TRBV7-2|TRBJ2-7|-|-
CASSLAGPPYEQYF
TGTGCCAGCAGCTTAGCGGGACCACCCTACGAGCAGTACTTC
>TRBV7-2|TRBJ2-2|-|few
CASSPFTWGELFF
TGTGCCAGCAGCCCCTTTACCTGGGGGGAGCTGTTTTTT
>TRBV4-3|TRBJ2-7|-|-
CASSPQHGQPYEQYF
TGCGCCAGCAGCCCCCAGCATGGGCAACCCTACGAGCAGTACTTC
>TRBV12-3/TRBV12-4|TRBJ2-3|TRBD2|many
CASSPRTSGGPDTQYF
TGTGCCAGCAGCCCGCGGACTAGCGGGGGACCAGATACGCAGTATTTT
>TRBV28|TRBJ2-7|-|many
CASRPFWGLETYEQYF
TGTGCCAGCAGGCCCTTCTGGGGGCTCGAAACCTACGAGCAGTACTTC
>TRBV6-2/TRBV6-3|TRBJ1-2|TRBD1|-
CASSPIWTGSYGYTF
TGTGCCAGCAGCCCCATCTGGACAGGCTCCTATGGCTACACCTTC
>TRBV7-2|TRBJ2-1|TRBD2|-
CASNLRGTSSNEQFF
TGTGCCAGCAACTTAAGGGGGACTAGCAGCAATGAGCAGTTCTTC
>TRBV12-3/TRBV12-4|TRBJ2-7|-|-
CASSASGSTYEQYF
TGTGCCAGCAGTGCAAGCGGCTCAACCTACGAGCAGTACTTC